Listed below are T cell receptor beta chains from one sample, sequenced in a study of radiotherapy plus CTLA-4 blockade in lung cancer. Sequencing was performed with immunoSEQ multiplex PCR; in TCRdb, only in-frame clones are kept and a portion is missing. The sample carries about 95,000 clones, 83% recorded once. This specimen consisted of peripheral blood, obtained from a patient treated with radiotherapy plus ipilimumab. These receptors all stem from a human donor with non-small cell lung cancer who had stable disease on radiotherapy plus ipilimumab. The CDR3 runs from the conserved cysteine through the conserved F or W. D genes are given only for firm matches. Only part of the rows carry a size: once, few, many, or a class if the clone is expanded.

.	TRBJ1-6	TRBV10-2	.	15	CASGKISSYNSPLHF	TGCGCCAGCGGTAAAATCAGCTCCTATAATTCACCCCTCCACTTT
once	TRBJ2-2	TRBV19	TRBD1	14	CASLGQGQTGELFF	TGTGCCAGCCTGGGACAGGGCCAAACCGGGGAGCTGTTTTTT
.	TRBJ2-2	TRBV5-4	TRBD2	15	CASSLLAGHTGELFF	TGTGCCAGCAGCTTGCTAGCGGGACACACCGGGGAGCTGTTTTTT
.	TRBJ2-4	TRBV9	.	14	CASSERVTENIQYF	TGTGCCAGCAGCGAAAGAGTCACGGAAAACATTCAGTACTTC
few	TRBJ2-7	TRBV6-6	.	11	CASRGDYEQYF	TGTGCCAGCAGGGGAGACTACGAGCAGTACTTC
.	TRBJ2-5	TRBV30	.	14	CAWSVLGGQETQYF	TGTGCCTGGAGTGTACTGGGTGGCCAAGAGACCCAGTACTTC
few	TRBJ1-5	TRBV28	TRBD1	15	CASSFRQGGGQPQHF	TGTGCCAGCAGTTTCCGACAGGGGGGAGGTCAGCCCCAGCATTTT
.	TRBJ2-7	TRBV7-6	TRBD1	15	CASSTGAGGSYEQYF	TGTGCCAGCAGCACCGGGGCAGGGGGCTCCTACGAGCAGTACTTC
few	TRBJ2-3	TRBV28	.	15	CASSTHPPSPDTQYF	TGTGCCAGCAGCACCCACCCCCCTTCCCCGGATACGCAGTATTTT
.	TRBJ1-1	TRBV7-9	TRBD1	13	CASNAGGRTEAFF	TGTGCCAGCAACGCAGGGGGGCGGACTGAAGCTTTCTTT
.	TRBJ2-3	TRBV6-4	TRBD1	13	CASSVQGADTQYF	TGTGCCAGCAGTGTACAGGGGGCAGATACGCAGTATTTT
.	TRBJ2-3	TRBV2	TRBD2	14	CASSALAGTDTQYF	TGTGCCAGCAGTGCTCTAGCGGGAACAGATACGCAGTATTTT
.	TRBJ1-6	TRBV28	.	13	CASSFDGGSPLHF	TGTGCCAGCAGTTTTGACGGGGGTTCACCCCTCCACTTT
.	TRBJ2-7	TRBV10-3	.	16	CAISEPPGSGFYEQYF	TGTGCCATCAGTGAGCCCCCCGGGTCGGGGTTCTACGAGCAGTACTTC
.	TRBJ2-2	TRBV19	.	17	CASSIQLGDTNTGELFF	TGTGCCAGTAGTATCCAGCTGGGCGATACGAACACCGGGGAGCTGTTTTTT
.	TRBJ1-5	TRBV7-9	.	12	CASSFLNQPQHF	TGTGCCAGCAGCTTTTTGAATCAGCCCCAGCATTTT
.	TRBJ1-6	TRBV6-5	.	15	CASSPASSYNSPLHF	TGTGCCAGCAGCCCCGCCAGCTCCTATAATTCACCCCTCCACTTT
medium-sized	TRBJ2-7	TRBV5-6	.	14	CASSRRGGEYEQYF	TGTGCCAGCAGCCGCAGGGGCGGGGAATACGAGCAGTACTTC
.	TRBJ1-1	TRBV9	TRBD1	18	CASSVVGTGSRLIAEAFF	TGTGCCAGCAGCGTAGTGGGGACAGGGTCGCGGCTAATCGCTGAAGCTTTCTTT
.	TRBJ2-6	TRBV6-1	.	14	CASSEFPGANVLTF	TGTGCCAGCAGTGAATTTCCTGGGGCCAACGTCCTGACTTTC
once	TRBJ1-5	TRBV6-5	TRBD1	14	CASNRAGDSQPQHF	TGTGCCAGCAATAGGGCAGGGGACAGTCAGCCCCAGCATTTT
.	TRBJ1-1	TRBV19	.	13	CASTYLGDTEAFF	TGTGCCAGTACCTACCTGGGGGACACTGAAGCTTTCTTT
.	TRBJ1-2	TRBV28	TRBD1	15	CASSVQGARLYGYTF	TGTGCCAGCAGTGTACAGGGGGCGCGTCTCTATGGCTACACCTTC
.	TRBJ2-1	TRBV6-6	.	16	CASSYSMGQADNEQFF	TGTGCCAGCAGTTACTCGATGGGACAAGCCGACAATGAGCAGTTCTTC
.	TRBJ1-6	TRBV29-1	TRBD1	14	CSVGTGGRSSPLHF	TGCAGCGTCGGGACAGGGGGCCGCAGTTCACCCCTCCACTTT
.	TRBJ1-2	TRBV4-2	.	11	CASSQNYGYTF	TGTGCCAGCAGCCAAAACTATGGCTACACCTTC
.	TRBJ2-1	TRBV7-3	TRBD2	16	CASGRGGRVTYNEQFF	TGTGCCAGTGGGCGGGGCGGGAGAGTAACCTACAATGAGCAGTTCTTC
.	TRBJ2-7	TRBV7-2	.	12	CASSLGWEEQYF	TGTGCCAGCAGCTTAGGTTGGGAAGAGCAGTACTTC
.	TRBJ1-4	TRBV19	.	15	CASSMGSATNEKLFF	TGTGCCAGTAGTATGGGTTCAGCAACTAATGAAAAACTGTTTTTT
.	TRBJ2-3	TRBV7-2	TRBD2	15	CASSLGTRGADTQYF	TGTGCCAGCAGCTTGGGGACTAGAGGAGCAGATACGCAGTATTTT
.	TRBJ1-3	TRBV5-1	.	13	CASSSNFGNTIYF	TGCGCCAGCAGCTCGAATTTTGGAAACACCATATATTTT
.	TRBJ1-2	TRBV28	.	13	CASSLQLVYGYTF	TGTGCCAGCAGTCTCCAGTTGGTCTATGGCTATACCTTC
.	TRBJ2-7	TRBV9	TRBD1	14	CASSPGQGGYEQYF	TGTGCCAGCAGCCCCGGACAGGGCGGGTACGAGCAGTACTTC
.	TRBJ2-7	TRBV13	.	16	CASSSAGGTENYEQYF	TGTGCCAGCAGCTCCGCGGGCGGGACAGAGAACTACGAGCAGTACTTC
.	TRBJ2-3	TRBV2	.	14	CASSGGDGTDTQYF	TGTGCCAGCAGTGGAGGGGACGGAACAGATACGCAGTATTTT
once	TRBJ2-1	TRBV12-5	TRBD2	13	CASGAGKANEQFF	TGTGCTAGTGGAGCGGGAAAAGCCAATGAGCAGTTCTTC
few	TRBJ1-2	TRBV9	.	15	CASSVDPFDRGGYTF	TGTGCCAGCAGCGTAGACCCCTTTGACAGAGGAGGCTACACCTTC
.	TRBJ2-7	TRBV29-1	.	11	CSVALLYEQYF	TGCAGCGTTGCCCTCCTCTACGAGCAGTACTTC
once	TRBJ1-5	TRBV9	.	14	CASSVVPSNQPQHF	TGTGCCAGCAGCGTAGTCCCTAGCAATCAGCCCCAGCATTTT
.	TRBJ1-5	TRBV9	.	11	CASSASQPQHF	TGTGCCAGCAGCGCGAGCCAGCCCCAGCATTTT
.	TRBJ2-6	TRBV9	TRBD1	18	CASSLTGTGGSGANVLTF	TGTGCCAGCAGCTTAACCGGGACAGGGGGATCTGGGGCCAACGTCCTGACTTTC
.	TRBJ2-1	TRBV11-1	.	14	CASSFGLSGAEQFF	TGTGCCAGCAGCTTCGGTCTTAGTGGTGCTGAGCAGTTCTTC
.	TRBJ2-2	TRBV30	TRBD1	14	CAWSPLTGAGELFF	TGTGCCTGGAGTCCTCTGACAGGGGCCGGGGAGCTGTTTTTT
.	TRBJ2-3	TRBV9	TRBD2	14	CASSGRESTNTQYF	TGTGCCAGCAGCGGGCGGGAGTCTACAAATACGCAGTATTTT
.	TRBJ2-1	TRBV18	TRBD2	17	CASSPPGLAGGNNEQFF	TGTGCCAGCTCACCTCCAGGACTAGCGGGGGGGAACAATGAGCAGTTCTTC
.	TRBJ2-1	TRBV11-3	.	15	CASSLGSDTYNEQFF	TGTGCCAGCAGCTTAGGTAGCGATACCTACAATGAGCAGTTCTTC
.	TRBJ1-4	TRBV10-1	.	16	CASRDDKTGEGEKLFF	TGCGCCAGCAGGGATGATAAGACAGGCGAGGGTGAAAAACTGTTTTTT
once	TRBJ1-1	TRBV7-3	.	13	CASSLEMNTEAFF	TGTGCCAGCAGCTTAGAGATGAACACTGAAGCTTTCTTT
.	TRBJ1-2	TRBV5-6	TRBD1	16	CASSLRTGLRPRGYTF	TGTGCCAGCAGCCTCAGGACAGGGTTGCGGCCACGCGGCTACACCTTC
.	TRBJ1-1	TRBV6-5	TRBD1	12	CASSTGGFEAFF	TGTGCCAGCTCAACAGGGGGTTTTGAAGCTTTCTTT
.	TRBJ2-1	TRBV18	TRBD2	15	CASSDPLSGRNEQFF	TGTGCCAGCTCAGATCCACTTTCCGGGAGGAATGAGCAGTTCTTC
few	TRBJ2-2	TRBV28	.	13	CASSSPLPGELFF	TGTGCCAGCAGTTCGCCCCTCCCCGGGGAGCTGTTTTTT
.	TRBJ2-7	TRBV18	.	14	CASSPTGSSYEQYF	TGTGCCAGCTCACCCACAGGTAGCTCCTACGAGCAGTACTTC
.	TRBJ2-7	TRBV6-1	TRBD2	15	CASSAQAGETYEQYF	TGTGCCAGCAGTGCCCAAGCGGGAGAGACCTACGAGCAGTACTTC
.	TRBJ2-5	TRBV30	TRBD2	13	CAWSVRAGGTQYF	TGTGCCTGGAGTGTACGTGCGGGAGGGACCCAGTACTTC
few	TRBJ2-1	TRBV6-5	TRBD2	15	CASSKSGGGRNEQFF	TGTGCCAGCAGTAAAAGCGGGGGGGGACGGAATGAGCAGTTCTTC
.	TRBJ2-2	TRBV11-1	TRBD2	16	CASSELALVNAGELFF	TGTGCCAGCAGCGAACTAGCGCTTGTAAACGCCGGGGAGCTGTTTTTT
.	TRBJ2-1	TRBV4-1	.	16	CASSQDWTGGWGQQFF	TGCGCCAGCAGCCAAGATTGGACGGGGGGCTGGGGGCAGCAGTTCTTC